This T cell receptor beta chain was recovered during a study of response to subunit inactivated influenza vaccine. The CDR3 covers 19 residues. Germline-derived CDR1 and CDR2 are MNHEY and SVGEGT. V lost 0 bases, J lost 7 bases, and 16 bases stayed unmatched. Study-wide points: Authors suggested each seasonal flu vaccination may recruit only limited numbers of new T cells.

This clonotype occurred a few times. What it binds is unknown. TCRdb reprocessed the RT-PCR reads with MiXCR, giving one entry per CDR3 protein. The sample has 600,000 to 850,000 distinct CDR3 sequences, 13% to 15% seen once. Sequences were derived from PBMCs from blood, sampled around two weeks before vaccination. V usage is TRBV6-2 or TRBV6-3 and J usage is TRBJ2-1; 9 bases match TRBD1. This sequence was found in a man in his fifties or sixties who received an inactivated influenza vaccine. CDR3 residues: CASSYSISSGTGYKNEQFF. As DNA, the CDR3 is TGTGCCAGCAGTTACTCCATCTCTTCCGGGACAGGGTATAAGAATGAGCAGTTCTTC.